The 24 T cell receptor beta chains below come from one sample, sequenced in a study of regulatory T cells in long-lasting Graves disease. Both iRepertoire HTBI primers and Arm-PCR of CDR3 regions were used to build the TCR beta libraries. One entry per CDR3 protein, called by TCRdb with MiXCR from the multiplex PCR reads. The sample yields 600,000 to 850,000 distinct CDR3 sequences, around 30% seen once. Time point denoted: persistent/refractory GD, antithyroid drugs over 5 years with positive TRAb. RNA from PBMCs was the source of the TCR library. The starting material was peripheral blood mononuclear cells (PBMCs), obtained when the disease was refractory, from a patient treated with antithyroid drugs. Receptors were obtained from a female donor with Graves disease.

This clonotype was seen a handful of times. The V gene is TRBV12-3 or TRBV12-4, the J gene TRBJ1-5; D not resolved. This CDR3 is built from 14 residues. V was clipped by 7 bases and J by 2 bases, with 12 bases between them. In nucleotides, the CDR3 is TGTGCCAGCAAGCCCTCGTCGGGCAATCAGCCCCAGCATTTT. It translates to CASKPSSGNQPQHF.

The genes are TRBV9 and TRBJ1-5; a weak D match, TRBD1 (5 bases). V was pared by 3 bases and J by 2 bases, with 12 bases between. The CDR3 length is 15 residues. Per the germline V gene, CDR1 is SGDLS and CDR2 is YYNGEE. CDR3 sequence: CASSAGDVGNQPQHF. The DNA for the CDR3 is TGTGCCAGCAGCGCCGGGGACGTTGGCAATCAGCCCCAGCATTTT.

This clonotype was observed many times. The CDR3 spells CASSPRGNHEQYF. In nucleotides, the CDR3 is TGTGCCAGCAGTCCCAGGGGGAACCACGAGCAGTACTTC. The chain recombines TRBV27 with TRBJ2-7; 7 bases are shared with TRBD1. Germline V lookup: CDR1 MNHEY, CDR2 SMNVEV (reference sequence). V gave up 5 bases and J gave up 5 bases; unmatched junction bases: 6. The CDR3 is 13 residues long.

The gene calls are TRBV12-3 or TRBV12-4 and TRBJ2-1; TRBD2 might be the D (5 bases). Trimming stripped 5 bases from V and 0 bases from J, with 14 bases between. CDR3 length: 16 amino acids. The CDR3 protein is CASSPGSAYSYNEQFF. CDR3 sequence (DNA): TGTGCCAGCAGTCCGGGGAGTGCTTACTCCTACAATGAGCAGTTCTTC.

This clonotype was observed a single time. The V and J genes are TRBV6-1 and TRBJ1-5; no definite D call. The V end lost 0 bases, the J end lost 6 bases, and 12 bases lay between the germline ends. CDR3 length: 15 amino acids. The germline V gene encodes CDR1 MNHNS and CDR2 SASEGT. CDR3 DNA: TGTGCCAGCAGTGAAGCGCTCGGCCGTCCTCAGCCCCAGCATTTT. Its translation: CASSEALGRPQPQHF.

This clonotype was seen only a few times. The chain combines TRBV3-1 with TRBJ1-4; D remains unclear. V shed 1 base and J shed 0 bases, with 9 bases lying between them. Germline V gives CDR1 LGHDT, CDR2 YNNKEL (reference sequence). The CDR3 runs to 16 residues. The CDR3 DNA reads as TGTGCCAGCAGCCAAGGGGCAGTCGCAACTAATGAAAAACTGTTTTTT. Translating it yields CASSQGAVATNEKLFF.

This rearrangement joins TRBV6-4 to TRBJ1-2; D possibly corresponds to TRBD1 (5 bases). V lost 5 bases and J 0 bases, leaving 13 bases between the germline ends. This CDR3 is 15 amino acids long. Germline lookup yields CDR1 MRHNA and CDR2 SNTAGT. CDR3 sequence: CASSPTGGANYGYTF. For the CDR3, the DNA is TGTGCCAGCAGTCCAACAGGCGGAGCTAACTATGGCTACACCTTC.

This clonotype was found many times. The V and J genes are TRBV11-2 and TRBJ2-5; 11 nucleotides agree with TRBD2. V was pared by 5 bases and J by 5 bases, with 7 bases of the junction left unmatched. The CDR3 sequence is 15 residues long. Per germline, CDR1 SGHAT and CDR2 FQNNGV. The CDR3 is CASSRSSGRSETQYF. The CDR3 nucleotides are TGTGCCAGCAGCCGCTCTAGCGGGAGGAGTGAGACCCAGTACTTC.

This clonotype was observed a handful of times. This chain joins TRBV6-1 and TRBJ1-2, with D uncertain. CDR1 MNHNS and CDR2 SASEGT come from the germline V gene. The CDR3 runs to 11 residues. V was clipped by 7 bases and J by 5 bases, with 8 bases between them. This chain's CDR3 is CASIDRYGYTF. The CDR3 DNA reads TGTGCCAGCATTGATCGGTATGGCTACACCTTC.

The V and J genes are TRBV2 and TRBJ1-2; the match to TRBD1 covers 8 bases. Germline values: CDR1 SNHLY, CDR2 FYNNEI. The CDR3 is made up of 13 amino acids. V was pared by 8 bases and J by 3 bases, with 5 bases of the junction left unmatched. The CDR3 DNA is TGTGCCAGCTGGACAGGGTGGGACTATGGCTACACCTTC. This gives the protein CASWTGWDYGYTF.

V gene TRBV30 combines with J gene TRBJ2-2; the D gene is possibly TRBD2 (5 bases). The CDR3 has 13 amino acids. V lost 2 bases, J lost 5 bases, and 9 bases lay in between. Germline V gives CDR1 GTSNPN, CDR2 SVGIG (reference sequence). The CDR3 sequence: CAWSPGETGELFF. CDR3 DNA: TGTGCCTGGAGTCCTGGGGAGACCGGGGAGCTGTTTTTT.

There are a few counts of this clonotype. This sequence joins TRBV9 and TRBJ2-5, with D hard to call. The V gene's germline CDR1 is SGDLS and CDR2 YYNGEE. CDR3 length: 9 residues. The CDR3 DNA is TGTGTGCGGAGAGAGACCCAGTACTTC. Translation gives CVRRETQYF.

This clonotype has ten or more counts. The J gene is TRBJ1-1, the V gene TRBV28; D uncertain. The CDR3 runs 12 residues. Trimming pared 3 bases from V and 0 bases from J, leaving 2 bases between. CDR1 and CDR2 from the germline V gene are MDHEN and SYDVKM. CDR3 nucleotide sequence: TGTGCCAGCAGTTTGATGAACACTGAAGCTTTCTTT. It specifies CASSLMNTEAFF.

The chain recombines TRBV27 with TRBJ2-2; D is tentatively TRBD1 or TRBD2 (5 bases each). The length of the CDR3 is 17 residues. Trimming removed 3 bases from V and 5 bases from J, with 19 bases in between. Germline loops: CDR1 MNHEY, CDR2 SMNVEV (reference sequence). The CDR3: CASSFNFLGVGTGELFF. CDR3 nucleotides: TGTGCCAGCAGTTTTAACTTTCTGGGGGTCGGGACCGGGGAGCTGTTTTTT.

This clonotype appeared a few times. V is TRBV5-1 and J is TRBJ1-1, with unresolved D. The CDR3 runs 14 residues. CDR1 SGHRS and CDR2 YFSETQ come from the germline V gene. V was clipped by 3 bases and J by 1 base, with 10 bases between them. CDR3 nucleotide sequence: TGCGCCAGCAGCTACAAAACACCGAACACTGAAGCTTTCTTT. Amino acids: CASSYKTPNTEAFF.

This clonotype has at least ten counts. The chain has TRBV2 and TRBJ1-2, with D perhaps TRBD1 (5 bases). Germline V lookup: CDR1 SNHLY, CDR2 FYNNEI. This CDR3 contains 13 residues. The V gene lost 3 bases and the J gene lost 8 bases, with 13 bases spanning the gap. CDR3 nucleotide sequence: TGTGCCAGCAGTGACGAGGGGCGTCGGGGCTACACCTTC. Protein sequence: CASSDEGRRGYTF.

This chain connects TRBV7-2 to TRBJ1-5; a possible D gene is TRBD1 (6 bases). Looked up from germline, CDR1 is SGHTA and CDR2 is FQGNSA. V was pared by 1 base and J by 4 bases, with 11 bases between. CDR3 length equals 15 residues. The CDR3 is CASSLGQGYNQPQHF. Here the CDR3 DNA reads TGTGCCAGCAGCTTAGGGCAGGGGTATAATCAGCCCCAGCATTTT.

This clonotype has a count of ten or more. The chain carries TRBV28 and TRBJ1-1; D gene ambiguous. The CDR3 is made up of 14 amino acids. The germline V gene has CDR1 MDHEN and CDR2 SYDVKM. The V end lost 2 bases, the J end lost 7 bases, and 14 bases lay between the germline ends. In DNA, the CDR3 is TGTGCCAGCAGTTTAAGGGAGTGGATAGGTGAAGCTTTCTTT. Translating gives CASSLREWIGEAFF.

The V gene is TRBV20-1, the J gene TRBJ1-4, with 8 bases fitting TRBD1. The CDR3 loop spans 15 amino acids. V lost 5 bases, J lost 0 bases, and 5 bases stayed unmatched. The germline CDR1 and CDR2 sequences are DFQATT and SNEGSKA (reference sequence). The CDR3 sequence is CSAWDRITTNEKLFF. The CDR3 DNA is TGCAGTGCTTGGGACAGGATAACAACTAATGAAAAACTGTTTTTT.

The V gene is TRBV20-1, the J gene TRBJ2-7; D possibly corresponds to TRBD2 (6 bases). Germline V gene data show CDR1 as DFQATT and CDR2 as SNEGSKA (reference sequence). Trimming left V 5 bases short and J 3 bases short, with 14 bases between. The length of the CDR3 is 13 residues. CDR3: CSAYSPGDYEQYF. In DNA form, the CDR3 reads TGCAGTGCTTACAGTCCGGGGGACTACGAGCAGTACTTC.

This clonotype was picked up many times. The rearrangement links TRBV12-3 or TRBV12-4 to TRBJ2-2; D is possibly TRBD2 (5 bases). This CDR3 is built from 14 residues. V gave up 5 bases and J gave up 4 bases, with 11 bases separating them. CDR3: CASSTEGGTGELFF. DNA of the CDR3: TGTGCCAGCAGTACCGAGGGTGGCACCGGGGAGCTGTTTTTT.

This clonotype was counted only a few times. This chain links TRBV2 with TRBJ2-7, with a weak D call TRBD2 (5 bases). Trimming took off 8 bases at V and 4 bases at J, with 9 bases between the two ends. CDR1 is SNHLY and CDR2 is FYNNEI in the germline V gene. The CDR3 loop spans 11 amino acids. CDR3 DNA sequence: TGTGCCAGCCTCCGGGAATACGAGCAGTACTTC. It specifies CASLREYEQYF.

Points on this clonotype: A read error may be the cause here, since a much bigger clone is one base away. The rearrangement joins TRBV28 to TRBJ1-2; tentative D call: TRBD1 (6 bases). The V gene's germline CDR1 is MDHEN and CDR2 SYDVKM. CDR3 length: 13 amino acids. Between the trimmed V and J ends, which lost 3 bases and 7 bases, there was a span of 12 bases. For the CDR3, the DNA is TGTGCCAGCAGTTTCAACAGGGACTGTGGCTACACCTTC. It specifies CASSFNRDCGYTF.

This clonotype was seen repeatedly, ten times or more. This chain connects TRBV28 to TRBJ1-2, with 9 positions matching TRBD1. Trimming removed 1 base from V and 0 bases from J; junction bases left unmatched: 3. The CDR3 has 16 amino acids. The germline V gene encodes CDR1 MDHEN and CDR2 SYDVKM. The DNA for the CDR3 is TGTGCCAGCAGTTTATCCGGGACAGGGCCTAACTATGGCTACACCTTC. It specifies CASSLSGTGPNYGYTF.